The TCR beta chain described here comes from a study of blood T cell repertoires in COVID-19. Study details: From the United States, Italy and Spain came samples of acute and convalescent COVID-19. The analysed material was cDNA or gDNA that came from T cells, B-cell-depleted T cells, or PBMCs.

Authors' processing steps: Quantification of nucleated cells was approximated via reference gene primer amplification. The repertoire was sequenced with immunoSEQ multiplex PCR; TCRdb's copy has only in-frame clones and lacks some. For V, J and clone size, that table is used; D and trimming come from the DNA. The data contain 250,000 to 350,000 clones, over 75% of them singletons. The CDR3 runs 14 residues. From germline, CDR1 is MNHEY and CDR2 SMNVEV (reference sequence). The ends were cut back, 8 bases at V and 0 bases at J, with 12 bases in the middle. Source material: peripheral blood. This chain joins TRBV27 and TRBJ2-3; D perhaps matches TRBD1 (6 bases). This sequence was found in a woman between 50 and 59 years old with active or convalescent COVID-19. CDR3 DNA sequence: TGTGCCAGCGCAGCAGGGGACAGCACAGATACGCAGTATTTT. Translation gives CASAAGDSTDTQYF.